The source of this TCR beta chain is a study of T cell responses to AZD1222 COVID-19 vaccine. Overall study findings and caveats: Close to half of spike-specific TCRs reportedly recognize unmutated variant regions. Donors were largely white British and mainly female; clonal diversity was possibly underestimated. Sampled repertoires all dated from after the peak T cell response.

On this clone itself: Antigen: not known.

With 0 bases removed from V and 4 bases from J, the gap between germline ends came to 7 bases. The germline V gene has CDR1 LGHNA and CDR2 YSLEER. This CDR3 is built from 14 residues. This table comes from immunoSEQ multiplex PCR, and its TCRdb copy is limited to in-frame clones, with some not included. The sample holds 150,000 to 200,000 clones, just under 90% seen once. This clonotype was obtained from an adult who received the MenACWY meningococcal vaccine as a control. The source was peripheral blood, collected 28 days after the second dose of the MenACWY control vaccine. J is TRBJ2-1 and V is TRBV4-3; D unresolved. The CDR3 nucleotides are TGCGCCAGCAGCCAAGACTTTCCGTACAATGAGCAGTTCTTC. It is translated as CASSQDFPYNEQFF.